Listed below are T cell receptor beta chains from one sample, sequenced in a study of regulatory T cells in long-lasting Graves disease. TCRdb itself ran the multiplex PCR reads through MiXCR, one entry per CDR3 protein. The table includes under 500,000 distinct CDR3 sequences, around 21% detected once. The material sequenced was peripheral blood mononuclear cells (PBMCs), taken when the disease was refractory, from a patient treated with antithyroid drugs. The receptors originated from a female donor with Graves disease. CDR3s include the opening cysteine and the closing phenylalanine or tryptophan. Each record gives: V gene, CDR3 protein.

TRBV6-1,CASRRMTGIDTIYF
TRBV7-9,CASSPPSTLGQGRTKAFF
TRBV7-2,CASSYRDRASPLHF
TRBV29-1,CSVEVITGGEQYF
TRBV11-1,CASSYERGRDTEAFF
TRBV11-2,CASSLGRTGSSYNEQFF
TRBV19,CASSALSGMTGELFF
TRBV7-2,CASSLSGNTGELFF
TRBV18,CASSPLDRGNYGYTF
TRBV29-1,CSVDPQGSGELFF
TRBV20-1,CSARDVSGLNNEQFF
TRBV30,CAWSVWDNYGYTF
TRBV7-2,CASSLGNTGELFF
TRBV7-6,CASSFTGLETQYF
TRBV6-1,CASSTQGAGELFF
TRBV14,CASSRLQGTGELFF
TRBV6-1,CASTIWGFEATNEKLFF
TRBV7-9,CASSLGGAKNIQYF
TRBV5-1,CASSPFLSPDRGEKLFF
TRBV6-2/TRBV6-3,CASSEAAENTEAFF
TRBV4-1,CASSQEPGERGSGTQYF
TRBV24-1,CATSGSVDRGNTEAFF
TRBV30,CAWSKASGSGAKNIRYF
TRBV7-8,CASSENDGPPFRELFF
TRBV20-1,CSAPASTLTYEQYF
TRBV30,CAWEGQKGQPQHF
TRBV12-3/TRBV12-4,CASSLPRQGNEQFF
TRBV20-1,CSAVDRVDQPQHF
TRBV19,CASTLLAGGLGGELFF
TRBV5-1,CASRLAGADEQYF
TRBV12-3/TRBV12-4,CASRLTGGYGYTF
TRBV7-9,CASSLEGGRYTF
TRBV19,CASSIQDSQTYEQYF
TRBV6-1,CASTLGLAGTQETQYF
TRBV6-2/TRBV6-3,CASSYSMGAHTEAFF
TRBV7-9,CASSTGTFPYEQYF
TRBV20-1,CSARPATGSETQYF
TRBV2,CASSERQGIGQPQHF
TRBV28,CASSLSAGSPYEQYF
TRBV24-1,CATSDSRQGVRIETQYF
TRBV20-1,CSARGLLSYEQYF
TRBV5-5,CASSFMLVGTEAFF
TRBV20-1,CSARGRSQQYF
TRBV14,CASSPRLAGGELFF
TRBV19,CASSNPPEVNEQYF
TRBV2,CASSEPSGPLETQYF
TRBV7-2,CASSSQQGHEQYF